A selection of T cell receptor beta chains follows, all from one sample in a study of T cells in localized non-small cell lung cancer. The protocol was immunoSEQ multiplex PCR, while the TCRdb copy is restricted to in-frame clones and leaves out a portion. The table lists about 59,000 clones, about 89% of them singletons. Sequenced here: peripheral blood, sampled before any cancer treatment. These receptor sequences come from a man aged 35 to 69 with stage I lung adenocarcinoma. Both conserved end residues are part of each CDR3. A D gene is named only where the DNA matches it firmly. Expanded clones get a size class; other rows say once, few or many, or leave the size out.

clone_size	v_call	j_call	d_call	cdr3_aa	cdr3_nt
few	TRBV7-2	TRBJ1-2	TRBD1	CASSLVRAGQGSGYTF	TGTGCCAGCAGCTTAGTTCGGGCGGGACAGGGAAGTGGCTACACCTTC
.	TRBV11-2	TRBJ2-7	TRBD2	CASSLSGSEQYF	TGTGCCAGCAGCCTAAGCGGGAGCGAGCAGTACTTC
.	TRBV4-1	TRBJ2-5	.	CASSQSSGPPQETQYF	TGCGCCAGCAGCCAATCCAGCGGGCCCCCCCAAGAGACCCAGTACTTC
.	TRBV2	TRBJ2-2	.	CASSAQGLNTGELFF	TGTGCCAGCAGTGCGCAGGGGCTGAACACCGGGGAGCTGTTTTTT
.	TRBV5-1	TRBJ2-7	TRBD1	CASRGGRATGADEQYF	TGCGCCAGCAGGGGTGGTAGAGCGACAGGGGCCGACGAGCAGTACTTC
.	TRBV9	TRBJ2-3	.	CASSGTPDSTDTQYF	TGTGCCAGCAGCGGGACACCGGATAGCACAGATACGCAGTATTTT
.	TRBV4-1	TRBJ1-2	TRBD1	CASSQGQGVRGGYTF	TGCGCCAGCAGCCAAGGGCAGGGGGTCAGGGGGGGCTACACCTTC
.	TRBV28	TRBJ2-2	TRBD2	CASSLFGTSGTGELFF	TGTGCCAGCAGTTTATTCGGGACTAGCGGGACCGGGGAGCTGTTTTTT
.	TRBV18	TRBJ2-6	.	CASSPPSGGGANVLTF	TGTGCCAGCTCACCACCATCAGGTGGTGGGGCCAACGTCCTGACTTTC
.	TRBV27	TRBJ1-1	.	CASSLGTGNTEAFF	TGTGCCAGCAGCCTCGGAACCGGTAACACTGAAGCTTTCTTT
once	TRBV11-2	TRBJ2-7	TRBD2	CASSLVAGERAYEQYF	TGTGCCAGCAGCTTAGTAGCGGGAGAAAGGGCCTACGAGCAGTACTTC
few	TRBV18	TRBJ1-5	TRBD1	CASSPGTGNQPQHF	TGTGCCAGCTCACCAGGGACAGGTAATCAGCCCCAGCATTTT
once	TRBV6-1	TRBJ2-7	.	CASRFGLHEQYF	TGTGCCAGCAGATTTGGACTACACGAGCAGTACTTC
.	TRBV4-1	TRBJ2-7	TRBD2	CASSQPAGAYEQYF	TGCGCCAGCAGCCAACCCGCGGGAGCCTACGAGCAGTACTTC
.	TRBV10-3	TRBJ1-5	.	CASNREEGGQPQHF	TGTGCCAGCAACAGGGAGGAAGGTGGTCAGCCCCAGCATTTT
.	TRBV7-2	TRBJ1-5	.	CASSLDFEPQHF	TGTGCCAGCAGCTTAGACTTCGAGCCCCAGCATTTT
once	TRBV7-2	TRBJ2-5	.	CASSFNGIKTETQYF	TGTGCCAGCAGCTTTAACGGAATAAAGACGGAGACCCAGTACTTC
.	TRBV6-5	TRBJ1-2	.	CASSYSTTDYGYTF	TGTGCCAGCAGTTACTCAACAACAGATTATGGCTACACCTTC
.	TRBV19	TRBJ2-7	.	CASSVASGTGDYEQYF	TGTGCCAGTAGTGTAGCATCCGGGACCGGCGACTACGAGCAGTACTTC
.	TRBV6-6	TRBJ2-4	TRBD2	CASSYTSGDNIQYF	TGTGCCAGCAGTTACACTAGCGGGGATAACATTCAGTACTTC
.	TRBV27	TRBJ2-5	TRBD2	CASSSPGTSGSRMETQYF	TGTGCCAGCAGTTCACCCGGGACTAGCGGGAGTCGGATGGAGACCCAGTACTTC
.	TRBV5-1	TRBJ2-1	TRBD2	CASSLESGKVNEQFF	TGCGCCAGCAGCTTGGAGAGCGGGAAGGTCAATGAGCAGTTCTTC
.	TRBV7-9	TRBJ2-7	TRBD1	CASSYPGQGKHEQYF	TGTGCCAGCAGCTATCCGGGACAGGGTAAGCACGAGCAGTACTTC
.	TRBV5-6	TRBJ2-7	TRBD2	CASSLATSGRYQGEQYF	TGTGCCAGCAGCTTGGCAACTAGCGGGAGATACCAAGGGGAGCAGTACTTC
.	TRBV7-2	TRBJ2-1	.	CASSLNSEQFF	TGTGCCAGCAGCTTAAACAGTGAGCAGTTCTTC
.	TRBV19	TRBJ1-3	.	CASKDRFSGNTIYF	TGTGCCAGTAAGGACAGATTCTCTGGAAACACCATATATTTT
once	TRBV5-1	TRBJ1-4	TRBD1	CASSFRQGNEKLFF	TGCGCCAGCAGCTTCCGACAGGGGAATGAAAAACTGTTTTTT
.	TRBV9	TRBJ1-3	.	CASSVDGQTGNTIYF	TGTGCCAGCAGCGTCGACGGACAGACTGGAAACACCATATATTTT
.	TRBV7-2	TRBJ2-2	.	CASSQSSTGNTGELFF	TGTGCCAGCAGCCAATCTTCGACAGGGAACACCGGGGAGCTGTTTTTT
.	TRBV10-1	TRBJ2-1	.	CASSERRCYNEQFF	TGCGCCAGCAGTGAGCGTAGGTGTTACAATGAGCAGTTCTTC
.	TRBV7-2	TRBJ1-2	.	CASSLAGRADYGYTF	TGTGCCAGCAGCTTAGCGGGCAGGGCGGACTATGGCTACACCTTC
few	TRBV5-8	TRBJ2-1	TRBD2	CASSLETSGIYNEQFF	TGTGCCAGCAGCTTGGAAACTAGCGGGATTTACAATGAGCAGTTCTTC
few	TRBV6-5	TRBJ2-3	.	CASSSRGSSTDTQYF	TGTGCCAGCAGTTCCCGGGGGAGTAGCACAGATACGCAGTATTTT
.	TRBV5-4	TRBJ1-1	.	CASSARLPESGTEAFF	TGTGCCAGCAGCGCGCGCCTTCCCGAATCGGGCACTGAAGCTTTCTTT
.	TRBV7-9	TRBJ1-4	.	CASSFLSTRVGEKLFF	TGTGCCAGCAGCTTCCTATCAACCAGGGTCGGAGAAAAACTGTTTTTT
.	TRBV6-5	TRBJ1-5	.	CASKRDSNQPQHF	TGTGCCAGCAAACGGGATAGCAATCAGCCCCAGCATTTT
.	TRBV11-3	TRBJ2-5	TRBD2	CASSPRTSGRVQETQYF	TGTGCCAGCAGCCCAAGGACTAGCGGGAGGGTCCAAGAGACCCAGTACTTC
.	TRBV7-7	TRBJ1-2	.	CASSLRKGFNYGYTF	TGTGCTAGCAGCTTAAGAAAGGGGTTTAACTATGGCTACACCTTC
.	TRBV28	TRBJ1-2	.	CASSRGSGVGYTF	TGTGCCAGCAGTAGGGGGTCAGGGGTTGGCTACACCTTC
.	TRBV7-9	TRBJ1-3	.	CASSLARWGNTIYF	TGTGCCAGCAGCTTAGCGAGGTGGGGGAACACCATATATTTT
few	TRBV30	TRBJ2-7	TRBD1	CAWSVGQGVKEQYF	TGTGCCTGGAGTGTAGGACAGGGGGTCAAGGAGCAGTACTTC
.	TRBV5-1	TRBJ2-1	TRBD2	CASSLKVVAGNNEQFF	TGCGCCAGCAGCTTGAAAGTGGTAGCGGGGAACAATGAGCAGTTCTTC
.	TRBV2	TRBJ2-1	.	CASSVDPRRFF	TGTGCCAGCAGTGTCGACCCCAGGAGGTTCTTC
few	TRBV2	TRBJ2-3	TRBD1	CASSETGGGSDTQYF	TGTGCCAGCAGTGAGACAGGGGGCGGGTCAGATACGCAGTATTTT
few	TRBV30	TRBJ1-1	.	CAWSRGGLTEAFF	TGTGCCTGGAGCCGGGGGGGGCTCACTGAAGCTTTCTTT
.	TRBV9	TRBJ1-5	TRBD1	CASSVVGTGGRPQHF	TGTGCCAGCAGCGTAGTTGGGACAGGGGGACGGCCCCAGCATTTT
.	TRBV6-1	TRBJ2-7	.	CASSETESYEQYF	TGTGCCAGCAGTGAGACTGAGTCCTACGAGCAGTACTTC
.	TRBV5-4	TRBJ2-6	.	CASSPLDAGANSGANVLTF	TGTGCCAGCAGCCCCCTTGACGCAGGGGCCAATTCTGGGGCCAACGTCCTGACTTTC
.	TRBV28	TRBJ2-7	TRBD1	CASRSRDRAYYEQYF	TGTGCCAGCAGGTCTCGGGACAGGGCTTACTACGAGCAGTACTTC